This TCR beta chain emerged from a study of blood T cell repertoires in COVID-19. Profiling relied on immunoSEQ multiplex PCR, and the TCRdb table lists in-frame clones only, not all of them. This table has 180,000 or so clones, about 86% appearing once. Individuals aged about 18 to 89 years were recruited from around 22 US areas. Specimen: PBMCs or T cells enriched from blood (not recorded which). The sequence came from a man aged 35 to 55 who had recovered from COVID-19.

CDR3 DNA: TGTGCCAGCAGCATATACTACCGGGACAGTTTGATTTATGGCTACACCTTC. Translating it yields CASSIYYRDSLIYGYTF. The genes are TRBV11-2 and TRBJ1-2, with 7 bases fitting TRBD1. The CDR3 contains 17 residues. The V and J ends lost 5 bases and 5 bases, in that order; junction bases with no gene match: 17. Germline V gene sequence: CDR1 SGHAT, CDR2 FQNNGV.